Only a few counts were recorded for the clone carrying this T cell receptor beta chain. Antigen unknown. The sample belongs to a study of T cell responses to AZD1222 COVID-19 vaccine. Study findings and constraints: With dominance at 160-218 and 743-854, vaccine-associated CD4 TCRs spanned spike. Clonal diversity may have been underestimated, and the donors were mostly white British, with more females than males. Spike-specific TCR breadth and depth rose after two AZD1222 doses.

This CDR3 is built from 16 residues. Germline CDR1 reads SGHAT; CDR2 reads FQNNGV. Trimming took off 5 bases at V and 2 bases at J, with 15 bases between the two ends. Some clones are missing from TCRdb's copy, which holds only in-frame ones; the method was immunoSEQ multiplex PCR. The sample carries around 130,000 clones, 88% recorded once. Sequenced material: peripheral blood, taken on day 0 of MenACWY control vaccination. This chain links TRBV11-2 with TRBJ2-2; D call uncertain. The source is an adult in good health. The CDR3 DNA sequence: TGTGCCAGCAGCCAGAATCAAGGGATCAACACCGGGGAGCTGTTTTTT. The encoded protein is CASSQNQGINTGELFF.